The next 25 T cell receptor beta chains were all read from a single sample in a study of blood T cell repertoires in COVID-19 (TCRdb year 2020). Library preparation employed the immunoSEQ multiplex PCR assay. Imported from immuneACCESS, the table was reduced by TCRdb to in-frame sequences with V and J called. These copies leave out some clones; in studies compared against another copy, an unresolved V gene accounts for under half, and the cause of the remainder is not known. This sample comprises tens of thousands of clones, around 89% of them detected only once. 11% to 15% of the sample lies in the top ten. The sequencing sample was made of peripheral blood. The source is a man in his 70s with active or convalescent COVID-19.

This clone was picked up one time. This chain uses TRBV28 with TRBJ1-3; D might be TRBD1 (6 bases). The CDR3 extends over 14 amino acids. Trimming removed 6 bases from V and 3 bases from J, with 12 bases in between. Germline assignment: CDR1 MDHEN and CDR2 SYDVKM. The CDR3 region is CASSPTGFGNTIYF. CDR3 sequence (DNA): TGTGCCAGCAGCCCAACAGGGTTTGGAAACACCATATATTTT.

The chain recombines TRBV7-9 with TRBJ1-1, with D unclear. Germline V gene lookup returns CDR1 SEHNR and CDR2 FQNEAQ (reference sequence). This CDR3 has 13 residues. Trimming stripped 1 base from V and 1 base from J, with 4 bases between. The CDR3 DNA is TGTGCCAGCAGCTTAGGAGAGAACACTGAAGCTTTCTTT. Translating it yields CASSLGENTEAFF.

In DNA, the CDR3 is TGTGCCAGCAGCTTAGGGTTTCGGGACTCTGGGGCCAACGTCCTGACTTTC. Amino acid sequence: CASSLGFRDSGANVLTF. The chain is built from TRBV11-2 and TRBJ2-6; possibly TRBD2 for D (5 bases). This CDR3 is 17 amino acids long. Germline assignment: CDR1 SGHAT and CDR2 FQNNGV. Deletions cut 1 base from V and 0 bases from J, with 10 bases between.

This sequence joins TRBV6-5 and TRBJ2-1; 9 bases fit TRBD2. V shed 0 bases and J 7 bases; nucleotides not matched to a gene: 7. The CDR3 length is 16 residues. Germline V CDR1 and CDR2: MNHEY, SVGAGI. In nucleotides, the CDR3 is TGTGCCAGCAGTTACTCGTTCAGCGGGAGGCGGAATGAGCAGTTCTTC. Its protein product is CASSYSFSGRRNEQFF.

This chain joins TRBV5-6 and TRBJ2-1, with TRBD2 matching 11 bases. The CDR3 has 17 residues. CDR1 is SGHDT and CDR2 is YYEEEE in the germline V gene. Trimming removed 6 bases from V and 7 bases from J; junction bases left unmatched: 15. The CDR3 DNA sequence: TGTGCCAGCAACAAACGCGAACGGGGACTAGCGGTGAATGAGCAGTTCTTC. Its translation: CASNKRERGLAVNEQFF.

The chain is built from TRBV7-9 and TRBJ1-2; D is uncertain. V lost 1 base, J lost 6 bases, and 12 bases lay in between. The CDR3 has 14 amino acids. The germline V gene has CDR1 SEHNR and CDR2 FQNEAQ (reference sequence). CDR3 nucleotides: TGTGCCAGCAGCTTAGGTACAGTTCCTCATGGCTACACCTTC. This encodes CASSLGTVPHGYTF.

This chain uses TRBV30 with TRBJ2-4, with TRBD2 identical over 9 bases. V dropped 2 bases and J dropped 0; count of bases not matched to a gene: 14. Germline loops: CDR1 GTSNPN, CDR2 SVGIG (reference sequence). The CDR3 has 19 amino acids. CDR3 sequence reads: CAWSPPSVAGDLAKNIQYF. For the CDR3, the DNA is TGTGCCTGGAGTCCCCCCTCGGTAGCGGGAGACCTAGCCAAAAACATTCAGTACTTC.

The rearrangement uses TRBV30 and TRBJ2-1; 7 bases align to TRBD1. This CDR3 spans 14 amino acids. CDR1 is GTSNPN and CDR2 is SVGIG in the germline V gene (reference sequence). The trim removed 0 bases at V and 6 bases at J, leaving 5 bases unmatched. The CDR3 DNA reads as TGTGCCTGGAGTGTACAGGGGAGTCGCAATGAGCAGTTCTTC. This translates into CAWSVQGSRNEQFF. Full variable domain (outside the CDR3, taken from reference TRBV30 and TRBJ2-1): SQTIHQWPATLVQPVGSPLSLECTVEGTSNPNLYWYRQAAGRGLQLLFYSVGIGQISSEVPQNLSASRPQDRQFILSSKKLLLSDSGFYLCAWSVQGSRNEQFFGPGTRLTVL.

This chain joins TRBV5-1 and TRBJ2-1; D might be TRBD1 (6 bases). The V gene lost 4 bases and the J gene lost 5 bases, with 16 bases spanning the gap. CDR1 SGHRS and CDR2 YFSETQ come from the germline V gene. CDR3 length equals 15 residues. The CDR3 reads CASSEQGLANNEQFF. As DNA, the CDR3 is TGCGCCAGCAGCGAACAGGGTCTGGCCAACAATGAGCAGTTCTTC. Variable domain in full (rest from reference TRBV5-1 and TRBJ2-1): KAGVTQTPRYLIKTRGQQVTLSCSPISGHRSVSWYQQTPGQGLQFLFEYFSETQRNKGNFPGRFSGRQFSNSRSEMNVSTLELGDSALYLCASSEQGLANNEQFFGPGTRLTVL.

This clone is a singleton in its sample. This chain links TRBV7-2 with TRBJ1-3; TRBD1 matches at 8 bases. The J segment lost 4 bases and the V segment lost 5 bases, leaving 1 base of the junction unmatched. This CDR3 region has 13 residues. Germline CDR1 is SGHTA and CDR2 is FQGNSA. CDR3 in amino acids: CASSRTGGNTIYF. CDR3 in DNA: TGTGCCAGCAGCAGGACAGGGGGAAACACCATATATTTT.

CDR3 loop: CASSTSGQGYEQYF. The CDR3 nucleotides are TGTGCCAGCAGTACCTCGGGACAGGGCTACGAGCAGTACTTC. The chain is built from TRBV27 and TRBJ2-7; 9 nucleotides align to TRBD1. The trim removed 5 bases at V and 3 bases at J, leaving 5 bases unmatched. The germline V gene encodes CDR1 MNHEY and CDR2 SMNVEV (reference sequence). This CDR3 spans 14 amino acids.

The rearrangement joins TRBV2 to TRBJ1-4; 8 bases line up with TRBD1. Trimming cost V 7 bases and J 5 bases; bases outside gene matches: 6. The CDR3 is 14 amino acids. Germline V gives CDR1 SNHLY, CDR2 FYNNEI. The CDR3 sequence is CASNPYRGNEKLFF. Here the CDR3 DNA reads TGTGCCAGCAACCCGTACAGGGGGAATGAAAAACTGTTTTTT.

CDR3 DNA sequence: TGTGCCACCAGCACCATTACAGGGATAGCCTATGGCTACACCTTC. Translation gives CATSTITGIAYGYTF. This chain joins TRBV15 and TRBJ1-2; possibly TRBD1 for D (6 bases). Trimming left V 4 bases short and J 4 bases short, with 16 bases between. The CDR3 is 15 residues long. The germline V gene encodes CDR1 LNHNV and CDR2 YYDKDF (reference sequence).

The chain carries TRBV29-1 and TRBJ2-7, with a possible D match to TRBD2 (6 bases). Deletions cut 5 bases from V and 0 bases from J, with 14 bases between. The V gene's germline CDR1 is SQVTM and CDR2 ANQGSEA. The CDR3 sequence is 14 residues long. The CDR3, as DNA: TGCAGCGTTCGCCGGGACGGGAGCTCCTACGAGCAGTACTTC. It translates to CSVRRDGSSYEQYF.

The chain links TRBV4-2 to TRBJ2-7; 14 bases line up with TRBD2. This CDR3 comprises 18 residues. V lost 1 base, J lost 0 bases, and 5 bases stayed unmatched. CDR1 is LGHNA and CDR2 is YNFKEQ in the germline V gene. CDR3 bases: TGTGCCAGCAGCCAAGTGACTAGCGGGAGGGCCGACTCCTACGAGCAGTACTTC. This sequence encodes CASSQVTSGRADSYEQYF.

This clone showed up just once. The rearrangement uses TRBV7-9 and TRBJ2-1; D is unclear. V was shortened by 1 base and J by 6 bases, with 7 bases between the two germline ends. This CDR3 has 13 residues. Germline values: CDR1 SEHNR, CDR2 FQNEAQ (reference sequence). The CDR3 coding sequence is TGTGCCAGCAGCTTAGGGCTGGCCAATGAGCAGTTCTTC. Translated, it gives CASSLGLANEQFF. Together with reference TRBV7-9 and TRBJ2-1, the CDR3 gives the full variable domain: DTGVSQNPRHKITKRGQNVTFRCDPISEHNRLYWYRQTLGQGPEFLTYFQNEAQLEKSRLLSDRFSAERPKGSFSTLEIQRTEQGDSAMYLCASSLGLANEQFFGPGTRLTVL.

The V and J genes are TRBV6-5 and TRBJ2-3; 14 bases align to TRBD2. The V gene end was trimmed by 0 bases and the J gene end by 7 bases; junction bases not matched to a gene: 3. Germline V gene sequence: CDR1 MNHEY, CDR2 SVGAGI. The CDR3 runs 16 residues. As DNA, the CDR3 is TGTGCCAGCAGTTACTCGACTAGCGGGAGGGTTAATACGCAGTATTTT. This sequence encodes CASSYSTSGRVNTQYF.

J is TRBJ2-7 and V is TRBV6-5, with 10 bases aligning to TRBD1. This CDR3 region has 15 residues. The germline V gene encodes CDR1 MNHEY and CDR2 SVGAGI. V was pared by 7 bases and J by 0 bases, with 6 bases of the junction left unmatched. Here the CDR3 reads CASTRGQGFSYEQYF. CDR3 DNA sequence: TGTGCCAGCACTAGGGGACAGGGGTTCTCCTACGAGCAGTACTTC.

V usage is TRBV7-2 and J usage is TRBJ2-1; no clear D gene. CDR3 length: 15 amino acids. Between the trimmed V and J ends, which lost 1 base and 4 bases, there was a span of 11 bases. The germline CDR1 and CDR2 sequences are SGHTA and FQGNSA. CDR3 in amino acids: CASSLVTGSYNEQFF. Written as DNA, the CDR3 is TGTGCCAGCAGCTTAGTAACGGGTTCTTACAATGAGCAGTTCTTC.

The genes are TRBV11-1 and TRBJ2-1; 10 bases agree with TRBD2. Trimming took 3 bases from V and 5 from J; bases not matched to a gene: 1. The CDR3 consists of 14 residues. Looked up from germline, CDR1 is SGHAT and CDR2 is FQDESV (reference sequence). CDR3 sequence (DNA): TGTGCCAGCAGCTTCGGACTAGCGGACAATGAGCAGTTCTTC. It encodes CASSFGLADNEQFF.

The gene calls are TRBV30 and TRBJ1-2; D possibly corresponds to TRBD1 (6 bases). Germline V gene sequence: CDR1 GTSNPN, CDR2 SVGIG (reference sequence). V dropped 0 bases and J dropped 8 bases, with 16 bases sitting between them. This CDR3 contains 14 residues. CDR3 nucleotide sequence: TGTGCCTGGAGTGTACTGAGGCCTGGGGGCGGCTACACCTTC. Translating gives CAWSVLRPGGGYTF.

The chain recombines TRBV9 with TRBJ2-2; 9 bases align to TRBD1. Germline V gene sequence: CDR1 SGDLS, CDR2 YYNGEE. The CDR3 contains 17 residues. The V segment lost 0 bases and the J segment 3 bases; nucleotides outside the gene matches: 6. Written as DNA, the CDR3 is TGTGCCAGCAGCGTAGCCCAGGGACAGGGTGACACCGGGGAGCTGTTTTTT. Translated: CASSVAQGQGDTGELFF.

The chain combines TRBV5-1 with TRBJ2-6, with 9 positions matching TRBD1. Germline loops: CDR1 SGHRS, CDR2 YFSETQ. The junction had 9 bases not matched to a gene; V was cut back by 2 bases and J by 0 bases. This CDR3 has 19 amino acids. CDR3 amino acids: CASSLGDRARFSGANVLTF. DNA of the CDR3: TGCGCCAGCAGCTTAGGGGACAGGGCGAGATTCTCTGGGGCCAACGTCCTGACTTTC.

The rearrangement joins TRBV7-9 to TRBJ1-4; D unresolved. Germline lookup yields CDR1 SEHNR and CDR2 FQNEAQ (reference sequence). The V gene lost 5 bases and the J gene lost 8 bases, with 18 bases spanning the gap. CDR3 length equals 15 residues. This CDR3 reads CASSNGGSRWEKLFF. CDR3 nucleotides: TGTGCCAGCAGCAACGGAGGGTCGCGATGGGAAAAACTGTTTTTT.

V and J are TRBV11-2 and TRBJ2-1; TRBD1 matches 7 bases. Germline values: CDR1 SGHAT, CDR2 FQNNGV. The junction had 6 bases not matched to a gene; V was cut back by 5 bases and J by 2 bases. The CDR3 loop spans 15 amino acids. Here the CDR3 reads CASSPNRGPYNEQFF. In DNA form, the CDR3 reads TGTGCCAGCAGCCCGAACAGGGGCCCCTACAATGAGCAGTTCTTC.